The clone carrying this T cell receptor beta chain came up many times. Its specificity is unknown. CDR1 is SGHKS, CDR2 YYEKEE, per germline (reference sequence). This CDR3 is built from 15 residues. Trimming at V came to 7 bases and at J to 5 bases, leaving 7 bases not matched to a gene. These data belong to a study of early T cells in non-severe SARS-CoV-2 infection. Study overall: Unsorted whole blood bulk RNA was sequenced, with unpaired chains.

TCRdb processed the 5' RACE reads anew with MiXCR; each CDR3 protein has one entry. This table holds tens of thousands of distinct CDR3 sequences, about 10% found once. General study points: Missing private and CD4 specificities, VDJdb matching favored anti-spike CD8 responses.

The gene calls are TRBV5-5 and TRBJ2-1, with 12 bases aligning to TRBD2. Source material: whole blood. This sequence was found in an adult who was a healthcare worker with PCR-confirmed SARS-CoV-2 infection or an uninfected control (not recorded which). The CDR3 loop is CASSRLAGVDNEQFF. As DNA, the CDR3 is TGTGCCAGCTCTAGACTAGCGGGAGTGGACAATGAGCAGTTCTTC.